Described below is a single T cell receptor beta chain sequence and its context. This clonotype was seen a few times. Its cognate antigen has yet to be identified. The input lacks base qualities; no much larger clone sits a single base away. Libraries came from PCR. The sequencing machine was an Illumina HiSeq 4000. Preparation of bulk TCR libraries followed a previously described approach, with the TCR primers listed in Table S5. The Qiagen AllPrep DNA/RNA kit was used to purify total RNA. Before any analysis, reads coming from multiple sequencing runs of the same library were combined into one pool. Regarding the original processing steps: Only reads with exact TCR constant sequence were kept, trimmed to 150 nt, and grouped by their 12-nt molecular barcodes. Within each barcode group, reads were sub-clustered at a 15% Levenshtein threshold, and quality-weighted consensus sequences were built per RNA molecule. Non-functional sequences were removed, as were lower-count sequences one edit away from another. Barcode sub-clusters with fewer than 20% of the maximum read count were removed, based on fitting two negative binomial distributions. TCRdb trimmed the raw reads at Q25, called clones with MiXCR and kept productive beta chains. A single entry per CDR3 protein holds the most common genes and DNA from its merged rows. It is TCRdb's table, rather than the study itself, that gives the V and J calls and clone size. The sample yields approximately 670,000 distinct CDR3 sequences; around 20% were counted once. The top ten hold 0.7% to 1% of the sample.

Based on the germline V gene (reference sequence), the CDR1 and CDR2 sequences are DFQATT and SNEGSKA. The CDR3 measures 14 amino acids from cysteine to phenylalanine. Just CDR3 DNA is preserved here, 42 bases in frame from base 1. The germline V and J ends show losses of 8 bases and 2 bases respectively, and no gene match explains 10 bases of the junction. This record belongs to a study of molecular identifiers for immune sequencing clone quantification (dated by TCRdb to the late 2010s). With respect to the entire study: In a replicate experiment, RNA from roughly 21,000 or 96,000 naive CD8 T cells was split into five aliquots, four of which were sequenced. This methods study used CD8 T cells to benchmark TCR RNA copy counting and molecular-identifier clustering-based TCR repertoire sequencing (MIDCIRS).

What the research found in general, with its limitations: In CMV-specific effector cells, over 99% of molecules were held by clones above 20 RNA copies, whereas under 1% of molecules were held by such clones in naive cells. Modeling gave about 3.2 recovered TCR RNA copies per cell versus around 9.9 by digital PCR, implying around 30% capture efficiency. Without barcode sub-clustering, chimeric consensus sequences inflated TCR diversity; chimeras reached as high as 47%. Highly expanded clone sizes could be underestimated if identical TCR molecules share a barcode. Spiked-in Jurkat TCR RNA equal to a single cell's worth was reported to be detectable even within 1,200,000 naive CD8 T cells. Naive libraries contained spiked-in Jurkat TCR RNA (approximately nine copies' worth), which is not part of the donor repertoire.

Libraries of naive CD8 T cells were built from around 20,000 to 990,000 sorted cells, with 10%, 30% or 50% of the purified RNA used. Naive CD8 T cells were FACS-sorted as CD8+CD4-CCR7+CD45RA+ on a BD FACSAria II into RLT Plus buffer. To test detection sensitivity, Jurkat RNA equivalent to more than 8 TCR copies was spiked into samples of about 19,000-1,000,000 naive CD8 T cells. CD8 T cells were enriched with RosetteSep CD8+ T Cell Enrichment Cocktail and Ficoll-Paque, followed by ACK red cell lysis. The receptor's source is a human donor in good health. Some libraries in this study had Jurkat cell RNA spiked in. The sequenced sample was naive CD8+ T cells from blood, with Jurkat cell RNA spiked in. In the paper's terms, the cell subset or site label means: FACS-sorted CD8+CD4-CCR7+CD45RA+ naive T cells. Recombination connected TRBV20-1 to TRBJ2-3, and 7 junction bases match TRBD1. DNA sequence: TGCAGTTCTGATTGGACAGGAGACACAGATACGCAGTATTTT. Its translation reads: CSSDWTGDTDTQYF.